This TCR beta chain derives from a study of blood T cell repertoires in COVID-19. Overall study context: Some COVID-19 samples were acute and others convalescent; all came from the United States, Italy and Spain.

Seattle researchers signed up patients amid active infection and tracked them longitudinally. Sequencing used immunoSEQ multiplex PCR; TCRdb keeps in-frame clones, though not all of them. In the table there are roughly 440,000 clones, around 88% of which are singletons. The CDR3 runs 13 residues. Trimming removed 4 bases at V and 2 bases at J, with 6 bases between. CDR1 and CDR2 (germline): SNHLY, FYNNEI. The chain employs TRBV2 and TRBJ1-5; D remains ambiguous. What was sequenced was peripheral blood. This clonotype was obtained from a woman aged 45 to 65 with COVID-19, enrolled during active disease. CDR3 residues: CASSGQGNQPQHF. CDR3 DNA: TGTGCCAGCAGTGGTCAGGGCAATCAGCCCCAGCATTTT. The full variable domain, its missing parts supplied by reference TRBV2 and TRBJ1-5, is EPEVTQTPSHQVTQMGQEVILRCVPISNHLYFYWYRQILGQKVEFLVSFYNNEISEKSEIFDDQFSVERPDGSNFTLKIRSTKLEDSAMYFCASSGQGNQPQHFGDGTRLSIL.